This T cell receptor (beta chain) was obtained from a study of T cell responses to AZD1222 COVID-19 vaccine. V shed 4 bases and J shed 6 bases, with 14 bases lying between them. Germline values: CDR1 SGHTS, CDR2 YDEGEE. The CDR3 contains 14 residues. Profiled with immunoSEQ multiplex PCR; TCRdb holds only in-frame clones, not every one. The table has approximately 150,000 clones, roughly 84% seen once. The study's findings and limits: Regions 160-218 and 743-854 dominated among vaccine-associated CD4 TCRs spanning spike. Baseline seropositivity characterized only a handful of AZD1222 recipients.

On this clone itself: The antigen is unknown.

The gene calls are TRBV5-8 and TRBJ1-5; D possibly corresponds to TRBD1 (6 bases). This TCR was sampled from an adult who received the AZD1222 COVID-19 vaccine. This specimen consisted of peripheral blood, obtained 28 days after the second AZD1222 dose. The CDR3 reads CASSATGRGQPQHF. CDR3 nucleotides: TGTGCCAGCAGCGCCACAGGGAGGGGTCAGCCCCAGCATTTT.